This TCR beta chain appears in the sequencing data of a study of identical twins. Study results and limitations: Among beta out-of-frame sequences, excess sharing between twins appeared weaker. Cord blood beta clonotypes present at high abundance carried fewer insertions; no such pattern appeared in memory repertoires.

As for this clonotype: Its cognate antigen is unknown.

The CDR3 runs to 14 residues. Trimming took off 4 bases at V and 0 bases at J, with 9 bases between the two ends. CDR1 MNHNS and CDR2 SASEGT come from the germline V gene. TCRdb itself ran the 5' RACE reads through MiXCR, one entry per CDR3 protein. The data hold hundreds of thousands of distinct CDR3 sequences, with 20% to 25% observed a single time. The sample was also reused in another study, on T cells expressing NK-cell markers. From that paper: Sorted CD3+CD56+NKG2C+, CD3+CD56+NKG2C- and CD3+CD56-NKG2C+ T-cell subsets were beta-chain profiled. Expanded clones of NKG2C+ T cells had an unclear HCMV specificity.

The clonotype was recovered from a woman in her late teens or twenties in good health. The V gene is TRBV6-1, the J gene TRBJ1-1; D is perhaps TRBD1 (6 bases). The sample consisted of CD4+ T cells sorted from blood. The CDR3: CASSGDRMNTEAFF. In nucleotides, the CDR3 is TGTGCCAGCAGTGGCGACAGGATGAACACTGAAGCTTTCTTT.